Here is one T cell receptor beta chain with its context. The data were taken from a study of PD-L1 blockade in urothelial cancer. Study-level information: The median T cell count in blood samples was over 140,000.

Profiling relied on immunoSEQ multiplex PCR, and the TCRdb table lists in-frame clones only, not all of them. The sample consists of roughly 32,000 clones, approximately 80% of them appearing once. This TCR derives from a man aged 60 to 75 with urothelial cancer. Sample: PBMCs, taken around atezolizumab (anti-PD-L1) treatment.

The CDR3 sequence: CASIQAGGYTGELFF. In nucleotides, the CDR3 is TGCGCCAGCATCCAGGCAGGGGGTTACACCGGGGAGCTGTTTTTT. This chain uses TRBV5-1 with TRBJ2-2, with TRBD1 matching over 7 bases. The CDR3 is made up of 15 amino acids. Germline trimming cut 6 bases from V and 3 bases from J; bases unmatched to any gene: 8. Germline-derived CDR1 and CDR2 are SGHRS and YFSETQ.